This T cell receptor (beta chain) was sequenced for a study of human T cells and chemical hapten exposure. This clonotype was seen only a few times. The time point denotes: pre-sensitization, week 0. Treatment noted: therapeutic diphenylcyclopropenone sensitization with weekly scalp DPC. There are 13 residues in the CDR3. V was pared by 6 bases and J by 6 bases, with 4 bases of the junction left unmatched. Germline V gives CDR1 DFQATT, CDR2 SNEGSKA (reference sequence). TCRdb re-called the RACE reads with MiXCR, one entry per CDR3 protein. This sample has roughly 50,000 distinct CDR3 sequences, with over 9% found just once.

The chain carries TRBV20-1 and TRBJ2-1; TRBD2 matches 11 bases. The specimen was whole blood, collected in connection with sensitization to the hapten diphenylcyclopropenone (DPC). The TCR was taken from a man aged 40-49 years with alopecia areata. Some clones in this sample may be carry-over from other donors' samples. CDR3 region: CSAVGLAVNEQFF. The CDR3 bases are TGCAGTGCCGTGGGACTAGCGGTCAATGAGCAGTTCTTC.